This T cell receptor (beta chain) originates from a study of T-cell memory formation after mild COVID-19. Trimming pared 1 base from V and 5 bases from J, leaving 14 bases between. The CDR3 runs to 16 residues. Germline loops: CDR1 SSHAT, CDR2 FNYEAQ (reference sequence). TCRdb re-called the 5' RACE reads with MiXCR, one entry per CDR3 protein. Among around 450,000 distinct CDR3 sequences listed, 15% to 20% were seen once. This clonotype was obtained from an adult woman who had mild COVID-19 (a few samples of this study predate the infection). Cell type and time point are not known. The sample comprised PBMCs or a T cell subset sorted from them (not recorded which). The chain employs TRBV7-7 and TRBJ2-2, with D perhaps TRBD1 or TRBD2 (6 bases each). The CDR3 region has the DNA TGTGCCAGCAGCTTAGGGGGGGCGCAAGGAACCGGGGAGCTGTTTTTT. Translating gives CASSLGGAQGTGELFF. Combining the CDR3 with reference TRBV7-7 and TRBJ2-2 gives the whole variable domain GAGVSQSPRYKVTKRGQDVTLRCDPISSHATLYWYQQALGQGPEFLTYFNYEAQPDKSGLPSDRFSAERPEGSISTLTIQRTEQRDSAMYRCASSLGGAQGTGELFFGEGSRLTVL.